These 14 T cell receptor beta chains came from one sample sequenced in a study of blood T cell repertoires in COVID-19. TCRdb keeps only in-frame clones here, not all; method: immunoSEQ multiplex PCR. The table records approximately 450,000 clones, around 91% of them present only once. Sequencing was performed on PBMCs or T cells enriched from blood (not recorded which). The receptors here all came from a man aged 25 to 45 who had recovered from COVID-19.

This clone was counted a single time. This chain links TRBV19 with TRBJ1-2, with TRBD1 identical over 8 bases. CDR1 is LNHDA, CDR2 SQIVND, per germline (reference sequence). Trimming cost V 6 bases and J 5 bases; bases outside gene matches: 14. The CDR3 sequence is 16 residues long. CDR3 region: CASRTGTGGSFYGYTF. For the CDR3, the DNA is TGTGCCAGTAGAACCGGGACAGGCGGCTCCTTTTATGGCTACACCTTC.

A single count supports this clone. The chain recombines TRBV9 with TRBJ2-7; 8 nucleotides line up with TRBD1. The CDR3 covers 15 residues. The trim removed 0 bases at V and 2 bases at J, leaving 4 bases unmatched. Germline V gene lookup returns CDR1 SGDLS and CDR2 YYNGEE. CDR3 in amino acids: CASSVGGQATYEQYF. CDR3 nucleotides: TGTGCCAGCAGCGTAGGGGGACAGGCTACCTACGAGCAGTACTTC.

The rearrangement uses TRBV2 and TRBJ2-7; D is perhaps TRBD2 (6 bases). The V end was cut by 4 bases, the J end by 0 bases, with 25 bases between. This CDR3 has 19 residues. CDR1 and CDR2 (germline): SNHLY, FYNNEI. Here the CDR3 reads CASSVRDMEGPTTSYEQYF. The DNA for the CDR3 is TGTGCCAGCAGTGTAAGGGATATGGAGGGCCCCACAACCTCCTACGAGCAGTACTTC.

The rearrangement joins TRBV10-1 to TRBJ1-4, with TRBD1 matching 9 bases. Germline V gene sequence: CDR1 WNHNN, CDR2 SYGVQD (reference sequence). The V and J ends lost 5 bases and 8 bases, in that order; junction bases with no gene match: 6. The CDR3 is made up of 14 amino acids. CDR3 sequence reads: CASSLRTGAEKLFF. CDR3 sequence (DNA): TGCGCCAGCAGTCTCAGGACAGGGGCGGAAAAACTGTTTTTT.

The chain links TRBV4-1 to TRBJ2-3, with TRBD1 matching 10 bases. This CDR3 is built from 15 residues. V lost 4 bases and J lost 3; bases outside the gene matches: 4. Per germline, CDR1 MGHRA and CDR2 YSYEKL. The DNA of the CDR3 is TGCGCCAGCAGCCGCGGGACAGGGGTGACAGATACGCAGTATTTT. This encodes CASSRGTGVTDTQYF.

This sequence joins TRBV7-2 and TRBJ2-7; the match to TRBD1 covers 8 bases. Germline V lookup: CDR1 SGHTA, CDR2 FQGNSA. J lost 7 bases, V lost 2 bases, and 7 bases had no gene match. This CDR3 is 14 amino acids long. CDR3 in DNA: TGTGCCAGCAGCTTATCCGGACAGGGCGTTGAGCAGTACTTC. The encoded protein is CASSLSGQGVEQYF.

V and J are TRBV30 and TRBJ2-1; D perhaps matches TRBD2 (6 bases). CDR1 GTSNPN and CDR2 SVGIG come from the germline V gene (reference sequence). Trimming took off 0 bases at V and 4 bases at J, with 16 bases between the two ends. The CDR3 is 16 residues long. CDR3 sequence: CAWSVGTAGEYNEQFF. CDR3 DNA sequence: TGTGCCTGGAGTGTAGGTACAGCGGGTGAATACAATGAGCAGTTCTTC.

The CDR3 DNA reads as TGTGCCAGCAGCAAGGCTAGCGCGTCGAACACCGGGGAGCTGTTTTTT. It specifies CASSKASASNTGELFF. The V and J genes are TRBV6-6 and TRBJ2-2, with a tentative D call TRBD2 (6 bases). The V gene's germline CDR1 is MNHNY and CDR2 SVGAGI (reference sequence). The CDR3 consists of 16 residues. Trimming took 6 bases from V and 0 from J, leaving 14 bases between them.

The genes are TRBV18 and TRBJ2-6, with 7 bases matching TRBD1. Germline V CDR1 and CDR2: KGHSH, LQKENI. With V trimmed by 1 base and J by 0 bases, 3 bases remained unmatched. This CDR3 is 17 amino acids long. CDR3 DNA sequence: TGTGCCAGCTCACCACGGGGACAGCACTCTGGGGCCAACGTCCTGACTTTC. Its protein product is CASSPRGQHSGANVLTF.

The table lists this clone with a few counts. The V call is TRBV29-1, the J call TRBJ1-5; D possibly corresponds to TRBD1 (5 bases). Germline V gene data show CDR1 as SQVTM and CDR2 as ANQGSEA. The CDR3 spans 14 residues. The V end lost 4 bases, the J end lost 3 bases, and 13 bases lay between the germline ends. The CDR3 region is CSVVSGDLNQPQHF. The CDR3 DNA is TGCAGCGTTGTTTCGGGGGATCTCAATCAGCCCCAGCATTTT.

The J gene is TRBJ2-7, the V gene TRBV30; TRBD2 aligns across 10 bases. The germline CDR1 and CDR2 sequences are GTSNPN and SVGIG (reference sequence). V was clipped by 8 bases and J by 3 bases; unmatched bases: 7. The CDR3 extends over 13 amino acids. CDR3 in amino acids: CAGSGLADYEQYF. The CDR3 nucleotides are TGTGCCGGAAGCGGACTAGCGGACTACGAGCAGTACTTC.

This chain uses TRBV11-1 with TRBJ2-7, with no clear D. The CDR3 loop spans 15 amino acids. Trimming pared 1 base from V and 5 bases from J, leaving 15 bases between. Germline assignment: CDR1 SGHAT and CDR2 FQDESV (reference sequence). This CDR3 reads CASSLVEWLSNEQYF. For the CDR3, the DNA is TGTGCCAGCAGCTTAGTGGAGTGGCTGTCCAACGAGCAGTACTTC.

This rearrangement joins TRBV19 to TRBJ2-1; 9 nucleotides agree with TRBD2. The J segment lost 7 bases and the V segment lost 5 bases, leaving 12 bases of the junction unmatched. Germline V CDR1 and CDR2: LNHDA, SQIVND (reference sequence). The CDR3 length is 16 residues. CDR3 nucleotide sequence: TGTGCCAGTAGTGGACGGATAGCGGGAGTCGCAAATGAGCAGTTCTTC. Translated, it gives CASSGRIAGVANEQFF.

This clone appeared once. The CDR3 nucleotides read TGTGCCAGCAGTGATTCCTTTTATATCCGGACAGGGGAAACTGAGGAACGTGAAAAACTGTTTTTT. It is translated as CASSDSFYIRTGETEEREKLFF. This chain links TRBV27 with TRBJ1-4; 9 positions agree with TRBD1. Losses at the gene ends were 5 bases for V and 7 bases for J; bases not matched to a gene: 29. The CDR3 contains 22 residues. Germline loops: CDR1 MNHEY, CDR2 SMNVEV (reference sequence).